This T cell receptor beta chain appears in the sequencing data of a study of blood T cell repertoires in COVID-19. Study summary: Samples came from the United States, Italy and Spain, spanning acute and convalescent COVID-19.

Source study methods: Amplified reference gene primers provided the basis for estimating nucleated cell counts. TCRdb's table, derived via immunoSEQ multiplex PCR, lists solely in-frame clones and lacks some. V, J and clone size reflect that table, while D and trimming were determined from the DNA. The sample holds 300,000 to 400,000 clones, roughly 87% seen once. The germline V and J ends were trimmed by 2 bases and 4 bases, with 11 bases remaining between them. The CDR3 is 14 residues long. CDR1 MNHEY and CDR2 SVGAGI come from the germline V gene. Enrollees, about 18 to 95 years old, lived in fewer than 25 US areas. What the recovered Cohort 3 donors had was two negative PCRs, clearance, or symptom resolution.

The clonotype originates from a woman aged 25 to 39 who had recovered from COVID-19. Sequencing was done on a sample of PBMCs or T cells enriched from blood (not recorded which). The chain carries TRBV6-5 and TRBJ1-1; D is perhaps TRBD1 (6 bases). CDR3 DNA: TGTGCCAGCAGTTACCGGTCAGGGGCCACTGAAGCTTTCTTT. As protein: CASSYRSGATEAFF.